Listed below are T cell receptor beta chains from one sample, sequenced in a study of blood T cell repertoires in COVID-19. Clones were read by immunoSEQ multiplex PCR, and TCRdb kept only the in-frame ones, dropping some. This table has a few hundred thousand clones, approximately 84% appearing once. Input material: peripheral blood. The receptors were gathered from an older woman with acute or convalescent COVID-19. Both conserved end residues are part of each CDR3. Each record gives: J gene, V gene, D gene, clone size, CDR3 length, CDR3 protein, CDR3 DNA. D genes are given only for firm matches. Not all rows give a size; the values are once, few, many and, for expanded clones, a class.

j_call: TRBJ2-1
v_call: TRBV7-2
d_call: TRBD2
clone_size: -
cdr3_length: 18
cdr3_aa: CASSTTAGGSPTYNEQFF
cdr3_nt: TGTGCCAGCAGCACTACTGCGGGGGGGTCCCCCACTTACAATGAGCAGTTCTTC

j_call: TRBJ2-1
v_call: TRBV7-2
d_call: TRBD2
clone_size: -
cdr3_length: 16
cdr3_aa: CASSLMPGTMLNEQFF
cdr3_nt: TGTGCCAGCAGCTTGATGCCCGGGACTATGCTGAATGAGCAGTTCTTC

j_call: TRBJ1-4
v_call: TRBV9
d_call: TRBD1
clone_size: -
cdr3_length: 15
cdr3_aa: CASSPSGTGNEKLFF
cdr3_nt: TGTGCCAGCAGCCCCTCCGGGACAGGGAATGAAAAACTGTTTTTT

j_call: TRBJ2-7
v_call: TRBV6-6
d_call: TRBD1
clone_size: -
cdr3_length: 14
cdr3_aa: CASSQLRQGYEQYF
cdr3_nt: TGTGCCAGCAGCCAGCTCAGACAGGGTTACGAGCAGTACTTC

j_call: TRBJ2-1
v_call: TRBV11-2
d_call: TRBD1
clone_size: -
cdr3_length: 14
cdr3_aa: CASKHSRDSNEQFF
cdr3_nt: TGTGCCAGCAAACACTCCCGGGACAGCAATGAGCAGTTCTTC

j_call: TRBJ1-1
v_call: TRBV14
d_call: -
clone_size: -
cdr3_length: 12
cdr3_aa: CASSPLNTEAFF
cdr3_nt: TGTGCCAGCAGCCCATTGAACACTGAAGCTTTCTTT

j_call: TRBJ2-1
v_call: TRBV5-5
d_call: -
clone_size: -
cdr3_length: 15
cdr3_aa: CASSLRTNQPSEQFF
cdr3_nt: TGTGCCAGCAGCTTAAGGACTAACCAACCTTCTGAGCAGTTCTTC

j_call: TRBJ2-1
v_call: TRBV6-7
d_call: TRBD2
clone_size: -
cdr3_length: 18
cdr3_aa: CASSYPSGCGGAKNEQFF
cdr3_nt: TGTGCCAGCAGTTACCCCTCCGGTTGCGGGGGGGCTAAGAATGAGCAGTTCTTC

j_call: TRBJ1-1
v_call: TRBV6-6
d_call: TRBD1
clone_size: -
cdr3_length: 16
cdr3_aa: CASSYEGGWGGAEAFF
cdr3_nt: TGTGCCAGCAGTTACGAAGGGGGCTGGGGCGGCGCTGAAGCTTTCTTT

j_call: TRBJ2-1
v_call: TRBV30
d_call: TRBD2
clone_size: few
cdr3_length: 15
cdr3_aa: CAWARGGASYNEQFF
cdr3_nt: TGTGCCTGGGCCCGCGGGGGGGCCTCCTACAATGAGCAGTTCTTC

j_call: TRBJ1-2
v_call: TRBV29-1
d_call: -
clone_size: -
cdr3_length: 11
cdr3_aa: CSVEHRDGYTF
cdr3_nt: TGCAGCGTTGAACACAGGGATGGCTACACCTTC

j_call: TRBJ2-7
v_call: TRBV3-1/TRBV3-2
d_call: TRBD1
clone_size: -
cdr3_length: 16
cdr3_aa: CASSQGRDRGSYEQYF
cdr3_nt: TGTGCCAGCAGCCAAGGGAGGGACAGGGGCTCCTACGAGCAGTACTTC

j_call: TRBJ1-2
v_call: TRBV27
d_call: -
clone_size: -
cdr3_length: 14
cdr3_aa: CASSPTGFGYGYTF
cdr3_nt: TGTGCCAGCAGCCCAACAGGTTTTGGCTATGGCTACACCTTC

j_call: TRBJ1-2
v_call: TRBV6-6
d_call: TRBD1
clone_size: -
cdr3_length: 15
cdr3_aa: CASSPGTGGLHGYTF
cdr3_nt: TGTGCCAGCAGCCCTGGGACAGGGGGCCTACATGGCTACACCTTC

j_call: TRBJ2-7
v_call: TRBV9
d_call: TRBD1
clone_size: -
cdr3_length: 15
cdr3_aa: CASSPSPGQGYEQYF
cdr3_nt: TGTGCCAGCAGCCCATCTCCGGGACAGGGGTACGAGCAGTACTTC

j_call: TRBJ1-4
v_call: TRBV18
d_call: -
clone_size: -
cdr3_length: 15
cdr3_aa: CASSPEAFTVEKLFF
cdr3_nt: TGTGCCAGCTCACCAGAGGCATTCACGGTCGAAAAACTGTTTTTT